Below, 25 T cell receptor beta chains from the same sample are listed, as sequenced in a study of Graves' ophthalmopathy and Graves' hyperthyroidism. Investigators amplified TCR beta CDR3 regions from RNA transcripts. HTBI primers primed a first-round RT-PCR, and a second-round multiplex PCR followed. TCRdb recomputed calls from the multiplex PCR reads with MiXCR, one row per CDR3 protein. The sample contains about 370,000 distinct CDR3 sequences, about a sixth of which appear only once. Sequenced sample: peripheral blood. Source of these receptors: an adult woman with stable Graves' hyperthyroidism.

J is TRBJ2-7 and V is TRBV20-1; the D is unclear. CDR1 and CDR2 from the germline V gene are DFQATT and SNEGSKA (reference sequence). The CDR3 is made up of 15 amino acids. Trimming took off 1 base at V and 1 base at J, with 14 bases between the two ends. The CDR3: CSARALKGTSYEQYF. CDR3 bases: TGCAGTGCTAGAGCTCTTAAAGGAACGTCCTACGAGCAGTACTTC.

This clonotype was seen at least ten times. V and J are TRBV4-1 and TRBJ1-6, with a tentative D call TRBD1 (5 bases). This CDR3 has 15 residues. Trimming took off 4 bases at V and 10 bases at J, with 17 bases between the two ends. The germline V gene encodes CDR1 MGHRA and CDR2 YSYEKL. The CDR3 DNA follows: TGCGCCAGCAGCCCAACCCCGCGGGGGAACTCACCCCTCCACTTT. It codes for CASSPTPRGNSPLHF.

There are many counts of this clonotype. The gene calls are TRBV6-1 and TRBJ2-5; 12 nucleotides agree with TRBD1. CDR1 MNHNS and CDR2 SASEGT come from the germline V gene. The trim removed 6 bases at V and 5 bases at J, leaving 7 bases unmatched. This CDR3 comprises 15 residues. CDR3 nucleotides: TGTGCCAGCAGATCCGGGACAGGGGGCCTTGAGACCCAGTACTTC. This translates into CASRSGTGGLETQYF.

This clonotype was detected only a few times. V gene TRBV10-2 combines with J gene TRBJ2-2, with TRBD1 matching 8 bases. The CDR3 sequence is 15 residues long. V lost 5 bases, J lost 4 bases, and 6 bases stayed unmatched. Germline V CDR1 and CDR2: WSHSY, SAAADI. The CDR3 spells CASSPTGGPTGELFF. In DNA form, the CDR3 reads TGCGCCAGCAGTCCCACAGGGGGGCCCACCGGGGAGCTGTTTTTT.

This clonotype occurred many times. This chain joins TRBV27 and TRBJ2-4, with D maybe TRBD2 (6 bases). Trimming removed 7 bases from V and 11 bases from J, with 18 bases in between. In germline, CDR1 is MNHEY, CDR2 SMNVEV (reference sequence). This CDR3 has 13 residues. The DNA of the CDR3 is TGTGCCAGCACCCCGGACCCCCGGAGGGTTCAGTACTTC. Residues: CASTPDPRRVQYF.

This clonotype came up many times. The chain employs TRBV29-1 and TRBJ1-1; possible D gene TRBD1, 6 bases. The CDR3 totals 13 residues. Trimming shortened V by 3 bases and J by 5 bases, and 13 bases separated the two germline ends. The germline gives CDR1 SQVTM, CDR2 ANQGSEA. The CDR3 loop is CSVDRGGATEAFF. Written as DNA, the CDR3 is TGCAGCGTTGACCGAGGGGGGGCAACTGAAGCTTTCTTT.

At least ten counts were recorded for this clonotype. The V and J genes are TRBV30 and TRBJ2-4; no clear D gene. The V end was cut by 1 base, the J end by 0 bases, with 4 bases between. CDR3 length: 13 residues. Germline CDR1 and CDR2: GTSNPN and SVGIG (reference sequence). The CDR3 bases are TGTGCCTGGAGTGATCTAGCCAAAAACATTCAGTACTTC. It translates to CAWSDLAKNIQYF. The full variable domain, its missing parts supplied by reference TRBV30 and TRBJ2-4, is SQTIHQWPATLVQPVGSPLSLECTVEGTSNPNLYWYRQAAGRGLQLLFYSVGIGQISSEVPQNLSASRPQDRQFILSSKKLLLSDSGFYLCAWSDLAKNIQYFGAGTRLSVL.

Ten or more counts support this clonotype. This chain links TRBV6-5 with TRBJ1-2; a weak D match, TRBD1 (5 bases). Per the germline V gene, CDR1 is MNHEY and CDR2 is SVGAGI. CDR3 length: 13 amino acids. V was trimmed by 5 bases and J by 3 bases, leaving 10 bases between them. Written as DNA, the CDR3 is TGTGCCAGCAGTCCAGGGTCTGACTATGGCTACACCTTC. Protein product: CASSPGSDYGYTF.

This clonotype was detected many times. This chain joins TRBV20-1 and TRBJ2-5, with D uncertain. CDR3 length: 15 residues. The germline V gene has CDR1 DFQATT and CDR2 SNEGSKA (reference sequence). Deletions cut 2 bases from V and 0 bases from J, with 13 bases between. DNA of the CDR3: TGCAGTGCTAGATCTAAGACCCAGTACCAAGAGACCCAGTACTTC. Protein product: CSARSKTQYQETQYF.

There are many counts of this clonotype. The genes are TRBV28 and TRBJ2-5; 12 bases align to TRBD1. In germline, CDR1 is MDHEN, CDR2 SYDVKM. The CDR3 contains 17 residues. V lost 6 bases and J lost 7; bases outside the gene matches: 15. The CDR3 DNA follows: TGTGCCAGCAGACAACCGCGCGGGGGACAGGGGGCTAGGACCCAGTACTTC. Its translation: CASRQPRGGQGARTQYF.

Ten or more counts support this clonotype. CDR3: CATSDPGRRNTDTQYF. The CDR3 region has the DNA TGTGCCACCAGTGACCCGGGACGGAGGAACACAGATACGCAGTATTTT. V usage is TRBV24-1 and J usage is TRBJ2-3, with D possibly being TRBD1 or TRBD2 (5 bases each). V was cut by 4 bases and J by 2 bases, with 15 bases left in between. Germline assignment: CDR1 KGHDR and CDR2 SFDVKD. This CDR3 region has 16 residues.

Ten or more counts support this clonotype. This chain joins TRBV30 and TRBJ1-6, with a tentative D call TRBD1 (6 bases). Trimming cost V 0 bases and J 4 bases, with 10 bases left between them. In germline, CDR1 is GTSNPN, CDR2 SVGIG (reference sequence). CDR3 length: 15 residues. The CDR3: CAWSVRTAYNSPLHF. As DNA, the CDR3 is TGTGCCTGGAGTGTACGGACAGCTTATAATTCACCCCTCCACTTT.

This clonotype has at least ten counts. The rearrangement joins TRBV7-9 to TRBJ1-2, with D perhaps matching TRBD1 (5 bases). The CDR3 consists of 15 residues. Trimming removed 3 bases from V and 4 bases from J, with 15 bases in between. The germline V gene encodes CDR1 SEHNR and CDR2 FQNEAQ (reference sequence). CDR3 sequence: CASSFGTEGGYGYTF. CDR3 nucleotides: TGTGCCAGCAGCTTTGGGACGGAAGGCGGCTATGGCTACACCTTC.

This clonotype came up many times. The gene calls are TRBV7-9 and TRBJ2-7; D gene uncertain. The germline CDR1 and CDR2 sequences are SEHNR and FQNEAQ (reference sequence). The length of the CDR3 is 12 residues. Trimming stripped 5 bases from V and 0 bases from J, with 5 bases between. The CDR3 region has the DNA TGTGCCAGCAGCCAAACCTCCTACGAGCAGTACTTC. Protein: CASSQTSYEQYF.

There are many counts of this clonotype. This chain uses TRBV12-5 with TRBJ1-2; no definite D call. The CDR3 covers 13 residues. CDR1 is LGHNT, CDR2 FRNRAP, per germline. Trimming shortened V by 6 bases and J by 4 bases, and 12 bases separated the two germline ends. The CDR3 region is CASGIPAAYGYTF. Here the CDR3 DNA reads TGTGCTAGTGGGATACCGGCCGCCTATGGCTACACCTTC.

This clonotype has a count of ten or more. V gene TRBV6-1 combines with J gene TRBJ2-2, with 7 bases lining up with TRBD1. The CDR3 spans 14 residues. Looked up from germline, CDR1 is MNHNS and CDR2 is SASEGT. J was trimmed by 4 bases and V by 7 bases; bases with no gene match: 6. CDR3 sequence reads: CASTKTGFTGELFF. CDR3 nucleotide sequence: TGTGCCAGCACCAAGACAGGGTTCACCGGGGAGCTGTTTTTT.

This clonotype was counted at least ten times. The chain carries TRBV20-1 and TRBJ1-1, with D unresolved. Germline lookup yields CDR1 DFQATT and CDR2 SNEGSKA (reference sequence). Trimming took 3 bases from V and 3 from J, leaving 5 bases between them. The CDR3 length is 11 residues. CDR3 loop: CSASGDTEAFF. CDR3 bases: TGCAGTGCTAGTGGTGACACTGAAGCTTTCTTT.

This clonotype was picked up many times. The chain employs TRBV7-2 and TRBJ2-5; D remains ambiguous. This CDR3 has 12 residues. Germline lookup yields CDR1 SGHTA and CDR2 FQGNSA. Trimming stripped 2 bases from V and 5 bases from J, with 6 bases between. CDR3 residues: CASSLRSETQYF. The CDR3 DNA is TGTGCCAGCAGCTTAAGGTCCGAGACCCAGTACTTC.

The V and J genes are TRBV7-8 and TRBJ1-5; D might be TRBD1 (5 bases). There are 15 residues in the CDR3. The germline gives CDR1 SGHVS, CDR2 FQNEAQ. The germline V and J ends were trimmed by 6 bases and 1 base, with 13 bases remaining between them. The CDR3 DNA reads TGTGCCAGCAGACCGACAGTCTTGAGCAATCAGCCCCAGCATTTT. It yields the protein CASRPTVLSNQPQHF.

This clonotype showed up many times. CDR3 DNA: TGTGCCAGCAGGACGATGACTAGCGGGATCACCGGGGAGCTGTTTTTT. Translation: CASRTMTSGITGELFF. The genes are TRBV6-2 or TRBV6-3 and TRBJ2-2; 11 nucleotides match TRBD2. The CDR3 contains 16 residues. The V and J ends lost 6 bases and 4 bases, in that order; junction bases with no gene match: 7. Germline V gene lookup returns CDR1 MNHEY and CDR2 SVGEGT.

The table lists this clonotype with many counts. The chain is built from TRBV12-3 or TRBV12-4 and TRBJ1-1; maybe TRBD1 (5 bases). V shed 4 bases and J shed 8 bases, with 20 bases lying between them. This CDR3 region has 15 residues. CDR3 region: CASSSGGDRSREAFF. The DNA for the CDR3 is TGTGCCAGCAGTTCCGGGGGTGACCGAAGCCGAGAAGCTTTCTTT.

This clonotype was seen repeatedly, ten times or more. The V call is TRBV14, the J call TRBJ2-5; 10 positions match TRBD2. The V segment lost 5 bases and the J segment 5 bases; nucleotides outside the gene matches: 14. CDR3 length: 17 residues. Looked up from germline, CDR1 is SGHDN and CDR2 is FVKESK. CDR3 residues: CASSGLAGDFVQETQYF. CDR3 nucleotides: TGTGCCAGCAGCGGGCTAGCGGGAGACTTCGTACAGGAGACCCAGTACTTC.

The CDR3 spells CASRPQGKRAFF. In DNA, the CDR3 is TGTGCCAGCAGGCCACAGGGTAAAAGGGCTTTCTTT. The chain uses TRBV6-1 and TRBJ1-1; a weak D match, TRBD1 (6 bases). The CDR3 is 12 amino acids. The germline CDR1 and CDR2 sequences are MNHNS and SASEGT. The V and J ends lost 6 bases and 11 bases respectively, with 16 bases between them.

This clonotype was found many times. V and J are TRBV30 and TRBJ1-1; D is undetermined. V gave up 3 bases and J gave up 0 bases, with 8 bases separating them. The CDR3 is 13 amino acids. Germline CDR1 reads GTSNPN; CDR2 reads SVGIG (reference sequence). The CDR3 protein is CAWRSLLNTEAFF. The CDR3 nucleotides are TGTGCCTGGAGGTCCCTTTTGAACACTGAAGCTTTCTTT.

This clonotype was found many times. This chain connects TRBV7-8 to TRBJ2-5; either TRBD1 or TRBD2 may supply D (6 bases each). Between the trimmed V and J ends, which lost 5 bases and 4 bases, there was a span of 20 bases. The CDR3 runs to 16 residues. Germline V CDR1 and CDR2: SGHVS, FQNEAQ. The CDR3: CASSPRGGPRGETQYF. The CDR3 nucleotides read TGTGCCAGCAGCCCCCGTGGGGGGCCACGGGGAGAGACCCAGTACTTC. Filled out from reference TRBV7-8 and TRBJ2-5, the complete variable domain reads GAGVSQSPRYKVAKRGQDVALRCDPISGHVSLFWYQQALGQGPEFLTYFQNEAQLDKSGLPSDRFFAERPEGSVSTLKIQRTQQEDSAVYLCASSPRGGPRGETQYFGPGTRLLVL.